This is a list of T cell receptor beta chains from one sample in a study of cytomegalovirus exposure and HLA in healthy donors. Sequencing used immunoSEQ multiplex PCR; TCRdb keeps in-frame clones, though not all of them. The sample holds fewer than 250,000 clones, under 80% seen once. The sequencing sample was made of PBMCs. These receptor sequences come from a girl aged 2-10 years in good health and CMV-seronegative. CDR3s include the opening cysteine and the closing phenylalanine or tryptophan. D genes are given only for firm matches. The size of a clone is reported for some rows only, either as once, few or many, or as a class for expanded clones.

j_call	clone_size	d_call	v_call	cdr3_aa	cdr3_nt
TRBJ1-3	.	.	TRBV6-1	CASSDTWFSAGNTIYF	TGTGCCAGCAGTGATACGTGGTTTTCAGCTGGAAACACCATATATTTT
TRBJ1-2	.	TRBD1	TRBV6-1	CATVARGLYGYTF	TGTGCCACCGTTGCCAGGGGGCTCTATGGCTACACCTTC
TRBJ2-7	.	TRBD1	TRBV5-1	CASSLAAGGTYEQYF	TGCGCCAGCAGCTTGGCGGCAGGGGGTACCTACGAGCAGTACTTC
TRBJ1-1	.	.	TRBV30	CACLTPLNTEAFF	TGTGCCTGTTTGACTCCATTGAACACTGAAGCTTTCTTT
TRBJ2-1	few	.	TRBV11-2	CASTLSHEQFF	TGTGCCAGCACTCTTAGCCATGAGCAGTTCTTC
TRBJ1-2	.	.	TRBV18	CASSPPGHHYGYTF	TGTGCCAGCTCACCACCGGGACATCACTATGGCTACACCTTC
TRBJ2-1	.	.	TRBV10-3	CAIAGTPRDNEQFF	TGTGCCATTGCGGGGACCCCCAGAGACAATGAGCAGTTCTTC
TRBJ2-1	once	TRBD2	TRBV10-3	CAISGLAGASYNEQFF	TGTGCCATCAGTGGTCTAGCGGGAGCCTCCTACAATGAGCAGTTCTTC
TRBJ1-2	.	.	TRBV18	CASSPDTDYGYTF	TGTGCCAGCTCCCCGGACACCGACTATGGCTACACCTTC
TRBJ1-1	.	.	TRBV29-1	CSAAGRLRTEAFF	TGCAGCGCCGCGGGGCGGCTGAGAACTGAAGCTTTCTTT
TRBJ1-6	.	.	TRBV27	CASSLSGGGSPLHF	TGTGCCAGCAGTTTATCAGGGGGGGGTTCACCCCTCCACTTT
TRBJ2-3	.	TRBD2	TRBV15	CATSREAGGPDTQYF	TGTGCCACCAGCAGAGAAGCGGGGGGGCCAGATACGCAGTATTTT
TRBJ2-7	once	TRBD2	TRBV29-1	CSVGTSGTYEQYF	TGCAGCGTTGGGACTAGCGGGACCTACGAGCAGTACTTC
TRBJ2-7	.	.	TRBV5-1	CASSWDTSYEQYF	TGCGCCAGCAGCTGGGACACTTCCTACGAGCAGTACTTC
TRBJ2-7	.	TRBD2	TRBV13	CASSLTGLVDYEQYF	TGTGCCAGCAGCCTAACGGGACTAGTGGACTACGAGCAGTACTTC
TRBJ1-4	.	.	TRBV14	CASSQGDFNEKLFF	TGTGCCAGCAGCCAAGGGGACTTTAATGAAAAACTGTTTTTT
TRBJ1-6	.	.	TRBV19	CASSINTVDYSPLHF	TGTGCCAGTAGTATAAACACCGTCGATTATTCACCCCTCCACTTT
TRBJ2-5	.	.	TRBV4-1	CASSQVVGAGGETQYF	TGCGCCAGCAGCCAAGTAGTGGGGGCCGGCGGAGAGACCCAGTACTTC
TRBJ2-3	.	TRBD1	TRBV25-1	CASTKDRDPSTDTQYF	TGTGCCAGTACGAAAGACAGGGACCCAAGCACAGATACGCAGTATTTT
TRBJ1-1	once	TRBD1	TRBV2	CASRTGVTEAFF	TGTGCCAGCAGGACAGGGGTCACTGAAGCTTTCTTT
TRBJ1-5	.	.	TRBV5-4	CASSSEDQPQHF	TGTGCCAGCAGCTCGGAGGATCAGCCCCAGCATTTT
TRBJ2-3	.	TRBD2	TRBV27	CASRGDYLGPSTDTQYF	TGTGCCAGCAGGGGGGACTACCTGGGGCCTAGCACAGATACGCAGTATTTT
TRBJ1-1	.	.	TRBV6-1	CASSEAEEGRTEAFF	TGTGCCAGCAGTGAAGCGGAAGAGGGCAGAACTGAAGCTTTCTTT
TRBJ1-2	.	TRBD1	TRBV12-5	CASGLGQGTNGYTF	TGTGCTAGTGGTTTGGGACAGGGGACGAATGGCTACACCTTC
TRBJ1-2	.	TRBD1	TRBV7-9	CASSQGTERGYTF	TGTGCCAGCAGCCAAGGGACAGAGAGGGGCTACACCTTC
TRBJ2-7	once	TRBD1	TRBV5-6	CASRETGQGSYEQYF	TGTGCCAGCAGGGAAACGGGACAGGGGTCCTACGAGCAGTACTTC
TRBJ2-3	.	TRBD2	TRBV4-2	CASSLTGRLAGGADTQYF	TGTGCCAGCAGCCTAACGGGGCGACTAGCGGGAGGTGCAGATACGCAGTATTTT
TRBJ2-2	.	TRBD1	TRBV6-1	CASSQDRSNTGELFF	TGTGCCAGCAGTCAGGACAGGAGTAACACCGGGGAGCTGTTTTTT
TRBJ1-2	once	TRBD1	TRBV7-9	CASSLQGGYGYTF	TGTGCCAGCAGCTTACAGGGGGGCTATGGCTACACCTTC
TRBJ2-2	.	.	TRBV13	CVSSFATEFNTGELFF	TGTGTCAGCAGTTTTGCGACAGAATTTAACACCGGGGAGCTGTTTTTT
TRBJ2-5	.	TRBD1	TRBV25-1	CASSDKGARETQYF	TGTGCCAGCAGTGATAAGGGGGCCCGGGAGACCCAGTACTTC
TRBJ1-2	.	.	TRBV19	CASRGLGHRGFYGYTF	TGTGCCAGTCGCGGTTTGGGACACCGAGGATTTTATGGCTACACCTTC
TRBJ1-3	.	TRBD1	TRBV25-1	CASRWGDRAGNTIYF	TGTGCCAGCAGATGGGGGGACAGGGCTGGAAACACCATATATTTT
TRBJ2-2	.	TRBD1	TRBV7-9	CASSPRTGAGELFF	TGTGCCAGCAGCCCCAGGACAGGGGCCGGGGAGCTGTTTTTT
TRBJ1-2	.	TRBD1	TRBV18	CASSLTGGAFAGYTF	TGTGCCAGCTCACTCACAGGGGGCGCATTTGCTGGCTACACCTTC
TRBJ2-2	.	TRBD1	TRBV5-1	CASSLSQGANTGELFF	TGCGCCAGCAGCTTGTCCCAGGGGGCGAACACCGGGGAGCTGTTTTTT
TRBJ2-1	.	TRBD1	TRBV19	CASNFLGGRDEQFF	TGTGCCAGTAATTTTTTAGGGGGCCGGGATGAGCAGTTCTTC
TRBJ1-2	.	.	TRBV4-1	CASSPLGRSPYGYTF	TGCGCCAGCAGCCCCCTGGGGAGGAGCCCCTATGGCTACACCTTC
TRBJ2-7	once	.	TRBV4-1	CASSPQGTSDEQYF	TGCGCCAGCAGCCCGCAAGGGACAAGTGACGAGCAGTACTTC
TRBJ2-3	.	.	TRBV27	CASSLRGGTDTQYF	TGTGCCAGCAGTTTAAGGGGGGGGACAGATACGCAGTATTTT
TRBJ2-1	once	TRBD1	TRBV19	CASSLLPGQGPDEQFF	TGTGCCAGTAGCCTCCTACCGGGACAGGGCCCGGATGAGCAGTTCTTC
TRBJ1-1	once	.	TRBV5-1	CASSLDQGRLNTEAFF	TGCGCCAGCAGCTTAGATCAGGGTAGGTTGAACACTGAAGCTTTCTTT
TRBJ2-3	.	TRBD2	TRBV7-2	CASSFRSGRTDTQYF	TGTGCCAGCAGCTTCCGTAGCGGGCGCACAGATACGCAGTATTTT
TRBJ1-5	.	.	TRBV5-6	CASSLKYSNQPQHF	TGTGCCAGCAGCTTAAAATACTCCAATCAGCCCCAGCATTTT
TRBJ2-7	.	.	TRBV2	CASSDPGQSYEQYF	TGTGCCAGCAGTGACCCTGGGCAGAGCTACGAGCAGTACTTC
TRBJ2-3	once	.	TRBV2	CASRISGGTDTQYF	TGTGCCAGCAGGATAAGCGGAGGCACAGATACGCAGTATTTT
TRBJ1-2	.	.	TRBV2	CATATDNIYGYTF	TGTGCCACCGCCACCGACAACATCTATGGCTACACCTTC
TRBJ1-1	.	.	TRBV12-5	CASGYRDLGAFF	TGTGCTAGTGGCTATCGGGACTTAGGGGCTTTCTTT
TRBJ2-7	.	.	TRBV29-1	CSVGGQSGYEQYF	TGCAGCGTGGGGGGACAGTCCGGCTACGAGCAGTACTTC
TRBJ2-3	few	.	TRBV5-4	CASSLADTQYF	TGTGCCAGCAGCTTGGCGGATACGCAGTATTTT
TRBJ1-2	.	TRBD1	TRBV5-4	CASSSGTVSNYGYTF	TGTGCCAGCAGCTCGGGGACAGTCTCTAACTATGGCTACACCTTC
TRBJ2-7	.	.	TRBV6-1	CASTQLDRTYEQYF	TGTGCCAGCACCCAGCTCGACAGGACCTACGAGCAGTACTTC
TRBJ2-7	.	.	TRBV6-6	CASSYVAANYEQYF	TGTGCCAGCAGTTATGTCGCGGCCAACTACGAGCAGTACTTC
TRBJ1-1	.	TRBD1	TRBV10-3	CATGGDRGDTEAFF	TGTGCCACCGGAGGGGACAGGGGGGACACTGAAGCTTTCTTT
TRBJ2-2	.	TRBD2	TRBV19	CASSGTVGTGELFF	TGTGCCAGCAGCGGGACGGTCGGAACCGGGGAGCTGTTTTTT